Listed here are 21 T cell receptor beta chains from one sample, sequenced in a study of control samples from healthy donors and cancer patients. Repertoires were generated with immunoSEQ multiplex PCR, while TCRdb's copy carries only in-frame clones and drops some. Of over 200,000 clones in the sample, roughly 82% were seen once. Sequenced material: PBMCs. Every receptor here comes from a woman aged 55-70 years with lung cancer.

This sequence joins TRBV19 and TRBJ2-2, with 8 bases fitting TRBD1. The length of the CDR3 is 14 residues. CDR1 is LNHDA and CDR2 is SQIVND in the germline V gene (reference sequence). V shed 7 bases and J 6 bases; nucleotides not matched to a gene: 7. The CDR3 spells CASIQDRAAGELFF. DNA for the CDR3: TGTGCCAGTATCCAGGACAGGGCGGCCGGGGAGCTGTTTTTT.

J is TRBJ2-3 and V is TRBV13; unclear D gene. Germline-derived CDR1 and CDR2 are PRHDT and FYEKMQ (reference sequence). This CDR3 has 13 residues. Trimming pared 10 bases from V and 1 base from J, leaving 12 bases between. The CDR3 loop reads CANSRTGTDTQYF. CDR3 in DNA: TGTGCCAATAGCAGGACGGGCACAGATACGCAGTATTTT. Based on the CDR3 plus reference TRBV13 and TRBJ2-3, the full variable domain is AAGVIQSPRHLIKEKRETATLKCYPIPRHDTVYWYQQGPGQDPQFLISFYEKMQSDKGSIPDRFSAQQFSDYHSELNMSSLELGDSALYFCANSRTGTDTQYFGPGTRLTVL.

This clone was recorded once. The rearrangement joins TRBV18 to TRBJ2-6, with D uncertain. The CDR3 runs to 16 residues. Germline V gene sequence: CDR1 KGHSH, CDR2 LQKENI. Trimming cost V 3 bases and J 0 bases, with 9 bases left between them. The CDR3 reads CASSPASTSGANVLTF. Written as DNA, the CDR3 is TGTGCCAGCTCACCGGCATCCACCTCTGGGGCCAACGTCCTGACTTTC.

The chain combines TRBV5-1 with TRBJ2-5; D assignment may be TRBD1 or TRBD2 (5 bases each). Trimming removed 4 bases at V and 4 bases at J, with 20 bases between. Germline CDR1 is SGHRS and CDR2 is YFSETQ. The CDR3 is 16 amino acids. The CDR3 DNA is TGCGCCAGCAGCCCCTGGCAGGGACCTATAGGAGAGACCCAGTACTTC. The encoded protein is CASSPWQGPIGETQYF.

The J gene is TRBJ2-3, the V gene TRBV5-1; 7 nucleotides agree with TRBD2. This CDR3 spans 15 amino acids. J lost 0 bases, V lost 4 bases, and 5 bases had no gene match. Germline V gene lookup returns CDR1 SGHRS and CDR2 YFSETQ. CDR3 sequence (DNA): TGCGCCAGCAGCCCGGGGGGAGCTAGCACAGATACGCAGTATTTT. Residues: CASSPGGASTDTQYF.

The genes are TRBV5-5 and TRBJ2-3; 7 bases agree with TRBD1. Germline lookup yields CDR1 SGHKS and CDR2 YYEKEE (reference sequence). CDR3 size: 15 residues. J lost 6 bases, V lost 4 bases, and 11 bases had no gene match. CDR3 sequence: CASSPLTGEKDTQYF. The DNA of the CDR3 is TGTGCCAGCAGCCCCCTCACAGGGGAAAAGGATACGCAGTATTTT.

The CDR3, as DNA: TGCGCCAGCAGCCTAGGGAATAACGGTGAAAAACTGTTTTTT. Its protein product is CASSLGNNGEKLFF. This chain connects TRBV5-1 to TRBJ1-4; D is unresolved. V was trimmed by 4 bases and J by 7 bases, leaving 14 bases between them. CDR1 is SGHRS, CDR2 YFSETQ, per germline. The CDR3 loop spans 14 amino acids.

The CDR3 is CSVPGQGSYNEQFF. As DNA, the CDR3 is TGCAGCGTCCCCGGACAGGGTTCCTACAATGAGCAGTTCTTC. The V gene is TRBV29-1, the J gene TRBJ2-1, with 8 nucleotides matching TRBD1. Germline V gene data show CDR1 as SQVTM and CDR2 as ANQGSEA. The CDR3 spans 14 residues. V lost 6 bases, J lost 1 base, and 5 bases stayed unmatched.

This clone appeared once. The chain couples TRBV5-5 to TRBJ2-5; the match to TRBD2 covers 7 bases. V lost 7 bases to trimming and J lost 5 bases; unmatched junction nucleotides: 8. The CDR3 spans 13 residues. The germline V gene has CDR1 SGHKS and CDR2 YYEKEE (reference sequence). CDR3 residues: CASLRGSGETQYF. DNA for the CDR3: TGTGCCAGCCTGCGCGGGAGTGGCGAGACCCAGTACTTC.

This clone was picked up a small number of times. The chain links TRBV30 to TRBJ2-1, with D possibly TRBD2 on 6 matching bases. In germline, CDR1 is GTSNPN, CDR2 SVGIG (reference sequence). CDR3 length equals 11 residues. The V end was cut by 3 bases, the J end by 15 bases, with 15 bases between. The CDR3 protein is CAWRREHLMFF. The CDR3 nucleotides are TGTGCCTGGAGACGGGAGCACCTCATGTTCTTC. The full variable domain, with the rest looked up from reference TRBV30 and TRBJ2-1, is SQTIHQWPATLVQPVGSPLSLECTVEGTSNPNLYWYRQAAGRGLQLLFYSVGIGQISSEVPQNLSASRPQDRQFILSSKKLLLSDSGFYLCAWRREHLMFFGPGTRLTVL.

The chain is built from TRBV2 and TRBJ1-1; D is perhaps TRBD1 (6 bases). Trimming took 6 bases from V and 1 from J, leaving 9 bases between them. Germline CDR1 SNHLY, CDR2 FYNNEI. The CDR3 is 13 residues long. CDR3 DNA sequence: TGTGCCAGCAGGGCACAGGGGAACACTGAAGCTTTCTTT. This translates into CASRAQGNTEAFF.

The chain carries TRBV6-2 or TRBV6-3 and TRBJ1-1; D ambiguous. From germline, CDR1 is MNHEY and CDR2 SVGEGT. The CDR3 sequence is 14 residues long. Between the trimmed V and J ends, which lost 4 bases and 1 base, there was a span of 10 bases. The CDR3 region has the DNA TGTGCCAGCAGTTTAGAGGGCGCGAACACTGAAGCTTTCTTT. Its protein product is CASSLEGANTEAFF.

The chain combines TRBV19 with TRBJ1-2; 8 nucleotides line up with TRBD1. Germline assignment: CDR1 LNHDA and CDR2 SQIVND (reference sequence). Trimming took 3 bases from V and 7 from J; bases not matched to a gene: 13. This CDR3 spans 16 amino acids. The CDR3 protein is CASSIFLGTGGFGYTF. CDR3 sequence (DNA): TGTGCCAGTAGTATCTTTCTTGGGACAGGTGGTTTTGGCTACACCTTC.

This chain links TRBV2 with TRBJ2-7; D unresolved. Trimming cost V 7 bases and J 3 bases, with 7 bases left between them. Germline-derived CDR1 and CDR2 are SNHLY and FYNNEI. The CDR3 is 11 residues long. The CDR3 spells CASNLNYEQYF. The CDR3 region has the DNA TGTGCCAGCAACCTAAACTACGAGCAGTACTTC.

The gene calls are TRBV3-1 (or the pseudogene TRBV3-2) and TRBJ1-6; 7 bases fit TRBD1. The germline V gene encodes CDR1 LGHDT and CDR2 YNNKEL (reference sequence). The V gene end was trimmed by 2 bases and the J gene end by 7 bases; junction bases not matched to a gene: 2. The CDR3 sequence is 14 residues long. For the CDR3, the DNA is TGTGCCAGCAGCCAACTACAGGGGAATTCACCCCTCCACTTT. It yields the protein CASSQLQGNSPLHF.

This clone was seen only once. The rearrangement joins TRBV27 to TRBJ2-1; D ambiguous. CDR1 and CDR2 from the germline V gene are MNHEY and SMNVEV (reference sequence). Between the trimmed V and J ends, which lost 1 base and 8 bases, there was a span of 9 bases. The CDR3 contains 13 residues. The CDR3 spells CASSLFGIDEQFF. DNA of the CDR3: TGTGCCAGCAGTTTATTTGGAATCGATGAGCAGTTCTTC.

The CDR3 protein is CASSQENLAGGPMYEQFF. DNA of the CDR3: TGCGCCAGCAGCCAAGAAAACTTAGCGGGAGGGCCTATGTATGAGCAGTTCTTC. The V gene is TRBV4-1, the J gene TRBJ2-1; the match to TRBD2 covers 11 bases. Trimming cost V 0 bases and J 8 bases; bases outside gene matches: 12. The CDR3 sequence is 18 residues long. CDR1 is MGHRA, CDR2 YSYEKL, per germline.

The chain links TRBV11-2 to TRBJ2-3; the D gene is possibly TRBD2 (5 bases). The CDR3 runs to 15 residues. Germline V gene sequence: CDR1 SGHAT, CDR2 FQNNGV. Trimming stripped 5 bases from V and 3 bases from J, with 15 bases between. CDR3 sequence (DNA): TGTGCCAGCAGCCCGACGGAGGCGGTAACAGATACGCAGTATTTT. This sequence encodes CASSPTEAVTDTQYF.

CDR3 in amino acids: CASSDTDRGPTEAFF. The CDR3 nucleotides read TGCGCCAGCAGTGATACGGACAGGGGGCCGACTGAAGCTTTCTTT. This chain joins TRBV10-2 and TRBJ1-1; 11 bases agree with TRBD1. The CDR3 runs 15 residues. The V segment lost 3 bases and the J segment 5 bases; nucleotides outside the gene matches: 5. In germline, CDR1 is WSHSY, CDR2 SAAADI.

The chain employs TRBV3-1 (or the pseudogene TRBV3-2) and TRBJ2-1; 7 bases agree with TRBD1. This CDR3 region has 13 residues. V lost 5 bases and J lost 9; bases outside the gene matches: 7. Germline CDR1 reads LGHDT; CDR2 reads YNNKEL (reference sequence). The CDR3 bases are TGTGCCAGCAGCAGGGGGCGGGCGAGTGAGCAGTTCTTC. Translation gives CASSRGRASEQFF.

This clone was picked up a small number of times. In nucleotides, the CDR3 is TGTGCCATCAGTGAGGTACGGGAGAACACTGAAGCTTTCTTT. Protein product: CAISEVRENTEAFF. The chain is built from TRBV10-3 and TRBJ1-1; D unclear. The V and J ends lost 2 bases and 1 base respectively, with 8 bases between them. CDR3 size: 14 residues. Looked up from germline, CDR1 is ENHRY and CDR2 is SYGVKD.